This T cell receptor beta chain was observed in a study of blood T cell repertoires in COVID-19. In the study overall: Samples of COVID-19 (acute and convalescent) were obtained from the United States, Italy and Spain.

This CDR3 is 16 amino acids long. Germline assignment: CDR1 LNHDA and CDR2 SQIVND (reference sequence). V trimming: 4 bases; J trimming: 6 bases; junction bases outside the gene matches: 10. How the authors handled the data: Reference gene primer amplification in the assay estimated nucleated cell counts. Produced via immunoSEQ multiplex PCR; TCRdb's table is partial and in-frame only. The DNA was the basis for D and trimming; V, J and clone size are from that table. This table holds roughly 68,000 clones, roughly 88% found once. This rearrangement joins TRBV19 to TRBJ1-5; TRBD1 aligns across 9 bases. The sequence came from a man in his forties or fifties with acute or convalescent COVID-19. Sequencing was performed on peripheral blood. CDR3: CASSNSRDRVSQPQHF. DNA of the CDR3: TGTGCCAGTAGTAATTCTAGGGACAGGGTGAGTCAGCCCCAGCATTTT.